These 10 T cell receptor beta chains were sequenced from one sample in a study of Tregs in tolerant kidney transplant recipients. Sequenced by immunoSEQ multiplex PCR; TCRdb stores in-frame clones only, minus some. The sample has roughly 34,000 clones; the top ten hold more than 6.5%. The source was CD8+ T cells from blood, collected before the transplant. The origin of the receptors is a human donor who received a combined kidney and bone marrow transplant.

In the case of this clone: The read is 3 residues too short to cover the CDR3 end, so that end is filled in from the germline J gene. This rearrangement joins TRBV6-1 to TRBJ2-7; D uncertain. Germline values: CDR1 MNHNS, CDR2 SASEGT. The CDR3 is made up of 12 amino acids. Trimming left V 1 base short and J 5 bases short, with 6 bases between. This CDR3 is CASSEGLDEQYF. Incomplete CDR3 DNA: TGTGCCAGCAGTGAAGGGCTAGACGAG.

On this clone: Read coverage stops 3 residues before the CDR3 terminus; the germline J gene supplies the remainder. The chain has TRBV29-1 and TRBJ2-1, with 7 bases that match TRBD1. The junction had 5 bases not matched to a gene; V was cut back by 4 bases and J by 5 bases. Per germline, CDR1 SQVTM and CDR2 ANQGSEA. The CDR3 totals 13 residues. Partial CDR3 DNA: TGCAGCGTTGGGCCAGGGGGAAACAATGAG. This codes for CSVGPGGNNE. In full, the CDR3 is CSVGPGGNNEQFF.

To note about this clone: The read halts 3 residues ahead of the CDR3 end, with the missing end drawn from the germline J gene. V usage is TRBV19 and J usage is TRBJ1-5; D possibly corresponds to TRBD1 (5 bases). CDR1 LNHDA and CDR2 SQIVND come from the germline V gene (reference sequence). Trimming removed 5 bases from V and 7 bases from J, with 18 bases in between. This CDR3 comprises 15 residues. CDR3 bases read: TGTGCCAGTAGTTCGGGGGGTCAGGGAAGCCAGCCC. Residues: CASSSGGQGSQP. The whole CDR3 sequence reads CASSSGGQGSQPQHF.

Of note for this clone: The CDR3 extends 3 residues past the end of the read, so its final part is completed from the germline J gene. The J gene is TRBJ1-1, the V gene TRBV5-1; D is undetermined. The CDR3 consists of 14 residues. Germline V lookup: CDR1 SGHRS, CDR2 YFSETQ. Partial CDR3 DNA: TGCGCCAGCAGCTTCGCTGGAAGCGCTTTGGAA. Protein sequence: CASSFAGSALE. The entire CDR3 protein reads CASSFAGSALEAFF.

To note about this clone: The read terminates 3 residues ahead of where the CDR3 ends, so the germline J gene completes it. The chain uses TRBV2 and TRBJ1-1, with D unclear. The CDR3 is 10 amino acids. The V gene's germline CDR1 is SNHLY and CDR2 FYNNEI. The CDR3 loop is CASSLEEAFF. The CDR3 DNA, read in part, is TGTGCCAGCAGCCTAGAGGAA. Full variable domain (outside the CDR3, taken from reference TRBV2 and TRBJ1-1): EPEVTQTPSHQVTQMGQEVILRCVPISNHLYFYWYRQILGQKVEFLVSFYNNEISEKSEIFDDQFSVERPDGSNFTLKIRSTKLEDSAMYFCASSLEEAFFGQGTRLTVV.

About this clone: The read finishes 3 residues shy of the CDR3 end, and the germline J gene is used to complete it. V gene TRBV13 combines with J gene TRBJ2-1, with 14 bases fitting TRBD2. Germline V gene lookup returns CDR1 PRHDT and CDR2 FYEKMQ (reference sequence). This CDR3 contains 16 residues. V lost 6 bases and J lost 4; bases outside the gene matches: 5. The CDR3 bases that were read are TGTGCCAGCAGTTCCGGGACTAGCGGGGGATACAATGAG. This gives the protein CASSSGTSGGYNE. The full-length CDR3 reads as CASSSGTSGGYNEQFF.

The covered CDR3 bases are TGTGCCAGCAGTGAAGCGACAGGGCAGGGCGAG. Amino acid sequence: CASSEATGQGE. The full CDR3 protein is CASSEATGQGEQYF. J is TRBJ2-7 and V is TRBV2, with TRBD1 identical over 7 bases. The read finishes 3 residues shy of the CDR3 end, and the germline J gene is used to complete it. V gave up 0 bases and J gave up 6 bases; unmatched junction bases: 5. The CDR3 loop spans 14 amino acids. CDR1 and CDR2 (germline): SNHLY, FYNNEI.

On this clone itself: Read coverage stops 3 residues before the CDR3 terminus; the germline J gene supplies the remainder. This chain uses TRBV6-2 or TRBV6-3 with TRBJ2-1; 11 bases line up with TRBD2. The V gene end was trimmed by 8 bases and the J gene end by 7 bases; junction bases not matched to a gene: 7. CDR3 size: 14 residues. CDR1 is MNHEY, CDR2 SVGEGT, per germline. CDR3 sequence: CASQTSGRKNEQFF. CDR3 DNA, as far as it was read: TGTGCCAGCCAAACTAGCGGGAGAAAGAATGAG.

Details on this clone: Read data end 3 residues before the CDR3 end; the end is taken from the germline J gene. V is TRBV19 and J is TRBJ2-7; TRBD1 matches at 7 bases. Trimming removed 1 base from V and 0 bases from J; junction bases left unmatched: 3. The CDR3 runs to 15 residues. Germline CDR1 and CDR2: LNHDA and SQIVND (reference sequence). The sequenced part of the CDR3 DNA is TGTGCCAGTAGTATAGGACAGGGACCCTCCTACGAG. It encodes CASSIGQGPSYE. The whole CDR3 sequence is CASSIGQGPSYEQYF.

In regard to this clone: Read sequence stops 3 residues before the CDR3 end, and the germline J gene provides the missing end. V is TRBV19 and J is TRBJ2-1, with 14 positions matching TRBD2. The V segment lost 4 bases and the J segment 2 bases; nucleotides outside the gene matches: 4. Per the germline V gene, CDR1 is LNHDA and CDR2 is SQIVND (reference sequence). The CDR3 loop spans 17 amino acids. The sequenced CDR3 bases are TGTGCCAGTAGTAGGGGACTAGCGGGAGCGACCTACAATGAG. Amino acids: CASSRGLAGATYNE. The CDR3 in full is CASSRGLAGATYNEQFF.